These 15 T cell receptor beta chains were all obtained from the same sample, sequenced in a study of CD8 T cells in Susac syndrome (dated by TCRdb to between 2019 and 2020). The library came from the immunoSEQ multiplex PCR assay. RNA was extracted using the RNeasy kit, and about 0.5 to 1 ug of the RNA was reverse transcribed with random hexamers. TCRdb passed the public sequencing reads through fastp at Q25 and MiXCR, retaining productive beta sequences. Rows are combined by CDR3 protein, so each entry shows the most common genes and DNA. In this sample the table shows around 100,000 distinct CDR3 sequences, 95% of which occur a single time. Roughly 0.29% of the sample rests with the top ten. Sequenced input: CD8+ T cells from PBMCs. These receptors were obtained from a human donor with Susac syndrome.

This clonotype was observed once. The rearrangement uses TRBV29-1 and TRBJ1-1, with TRBD1 identical over 9 bases. Germline-derived CDR1 and CDR2 are SQVTM and ANQGSEA. The CDR3 runs 12 residues. Trimming at V came to 5 bases and at J to 5 bases, leaving 3 bases not matched to a gene. In DNA form, the CDR3 reads TGCAGCGTTCGGACAGGGGAGACTGAAGCTTTCTTT. It translates to CSVRTGETEAFF.

The CDR3 reads CASSPPSGSSNEQFF. The CDR3 coding sequence is TGCGCCAGCAGCCCCCCTAGCGGGAGCTCCAATGAGCAGTTCTTC. The chain is built from TRBV5-1 and TRBJ2-1; TRBD2 agrees at 10 bases. The CDR3 runs to 15 residues. Germline CDR1 reads SGHRS; CDR2 reads YFSETQ. With 4 bases clipped from V and 6 bases from J, the junction kept 7 bases outside the gene matches.

This clonotype was counted once. This sequence joins TRBV23-1 and TRBJ2-5; D call uncertain. TRBV23-1 carries the ORF label, with uncertain function. This CDR3 contains 14 residues. With 4 bases removed from V and 4 bases from J, the gap between germline ends came to 13 bases. CDR3 loop: CASSPPRVGETQYF. The CDR3 region has the DNA TGCGCCAGCAGTCCCCCCCGGGTTGGAGAGACCCAGTACTTC.

The chain is built from TRBV19 and TRBJ1-4; 7 nucleotides line up with TRBD1. From germline, CDR1 is LNHDA and CDR2 SQIVND (reference sequence). The CDR3 has 16 residues. The V segment lost 5 bases and the J segment 0 bases; nucleotides outside the gene matches: 6. DNA for the CDR3: TGTGCCAGTAGTGTCACAGGGGTCGCAACTAATGAAAAACTGTTTTTT. Protein: CASSVTGVATNEKLFF.

The V gene is TRBV12-3 or TRBV12-4, the J gene TRBJ1-1; no clear D. V dropped 3 bases and J dropped 1 base, with 6 bases sitting between them. The CDR3 runs 13 residues. CDR3 in DNA: TGTGCCAGCAGTTTTGCTGGGAACACTGAAGCTTTCTTT. Its protein is CASSFAGNTEAFF.

The V call is TRBV12-5, the J call TRBJ2-1; D unresolved. This CDR3 region has 14 residues. V lost 0 bases and J 3 bases, leaving 6 bases between the germline ends. Germline values: CDR1 LGHNT, CDR2 FRNRAP. In DNA form, the CDR3 reads TGTGCTAGTGGTTTGGTTGACAACTACAATGAGCAGTTCTTC. Its protein is CASGLVDNYNEQFF.

The chain joins TRBV20-1 to TRBJ2-7; a possible D gene is TRBD1 (6 bases). Germline V lookup: CDR1 DFQATT, CDR2 SNEGSKA (reference sequence). The germline V and J ends were trimmed by 6 bases and 6 bases, with 15 bases remaining between them. This CDR3 is 12 amino acids long. Written as DNA, the CDR3 is TGCAGTGCCCCCCGGACAGCCATCGAGCAGTACTTC. Translation gives CSAPRTAIEQYF.

The chain uses TRBV7-3 and TRBJ2-2; TRBD2 agrees at 8 bases. Germline CDR1 SGHTA, CDR2 FQGTGA. This CDR3 is built from 16 residues. J lost 3 bases, V lost 1 base, and 4 bases had no gene match. The CDR3 region has the DNA TGTGCCAGCAGCTTAATCGGGAGGGCCGACACCGGGGAGCTGTTTTTT. Residues: CASSLIGRADTGELFF.

This rearrangement joins TRBV9 to TRBJ2-2, with D perhaps TRBD1 (5 bases). Germline V gene sequence: CDR1 SGDLS, CDR2 YYNGEE. CDR3 length: 13 amino acids. The germline V and J ends were trimmed by 2 bases and 8 bases, with 10 bases remaining between them. The CDR3 protein is CASSVGASGELFF. The CDR3 nucleotides read TGTGCCAGCAGCGTTGGGGCCTCAGGGGAGCTGTTTTTT.

The chain recombines TRBV27 with TRBJ1-5; a possible D gene is TRBD1 (6 bases). The CDR3 is made up of 14 amino acids. Germline CDR1 reads MNHEY; CDR2 reads SMNVEV (reference sequence). With 8 bases removed from V and 6 bases from J, the gap between germline ends came to 17 bases. Written as DNA, the CDR3 is TGTGCCAGCTCCCTAGGGGGGGGACTTCAGCCCCAGCATTTT. It is translated as CASSLGGGLQPQHF.

The table lists this clonotype with a count of one. The chain combines TRBV14 with TRBJ2-1; no clear D gene. The germline V gene has CDR1 SGHDN and CDR2 FVKESK. The CDR3 has 14 amino acids. The germline V and J ends were trimmed by 2 bases and 3 bases, with 8 bases remaining between them. CDR3 protein: CASSQYPGYNEQFF. The CDR3 DNA is TGTGCCAGCAGCCAATATCCAGGCTACAATGAGCAGTTCTTC.

This rearrangement joins TRBV5-1 to TRBJ2-7; 14 bases map to TRBD2. V lost 2 bases and J lost 5; bases outside the gene matches: 3. The CDR3 consists of 15 residues. Germline V lookup: CDR1 SGHRS, CDR2 YFSETQ. The CDR3 sequence: CASSFGTSGSDEQYF. The CDR3 DNA follows: TGCGCCAGCAGCTTTGGGACTAGCGGGAGTGACGAGCAGTACTTC.

The chain joins TRBV6-5 to TRBJ2-7; weak D call: TRBD1 (8 bases). Trimming took 2 bases from V and 4 from J, leaving 18 bases between them. The CDR3 loop spans 16 amino acids. Germline V gene data show CDR1 as MNHEY and CDR2 as SVGAGI. The CDR3 loop reads CASSYNGQGGVYEQYF. The CDR3 DNA is TGTGCCAGCAGTTACAATGGACAGGGAGGGGTGTACGAGCAGTACTTC.

This chain connects TRBV19 to TRBJ2-1; 7 nucleotides align to TRBD2. V lost 3 bases to trimming and J lost 8 bases; unmatched junction nucleotides: 7. Germline V gene data show CDR1 as LNHDA and CDR2 as SQIVND (reference sequence). The CDR3 runs 14 residues. The CDR3 region is CASSIVTSADEQFF. For the CDR3, the DNA is TGTGCCAGTAGTATCGTTACTAGCGCCGATGAGCAGTTCTTC.

V and J are TRBV9 and TRBJ2-5; possible D gene TRBD2, 5 bases. The V gene's germline CDR1 is SGDLS and CDR2 YYNGEE. The CDR3 has 17 residues. V dropped 0 bases and J dropped 2 bases, with 17 bases sitting between them. As DNA, the CDR3 is TGTGCCAGCAGCGTAGGTTTTGTACAAGCGGAGCAAGAGACCCAGTACTTC. It is translated as CASSVGFVQAEQETQYF.